The entry below describes one TCR beta chain. Profiling relied on immunoSEQ multiplex PCR, and the TCRdb table lists in-frame clones only, not all of them. The table lists 78,000 or so clones, approximately 91% of them singletons, with around 5.7% in the top ten. This specimen comes from a study of control samples from healthy donors and cancer patients. Trimming stripped 10 bases from V and 5 bases from J, with 17 bases between. This CDR3 contains 14 residues. The germline gives CDR1 KGHDR, CDR2 SFDVKD. The chain joins TRBV24-1 to TRBJ1-5; D gene uncertain. The TCR comes from a woman aged 50 to 65 in good health. What was sequenced was blood. DNA of the CDR3: TGTGCCACGGGCGCGGGAAGAGGTCATCAGCCCCAGCATTTT. The encoded protein is CATGAGRGHQPQHF.